The rows below give T cell receptor beta chains drawn from one sample of a study of blood T cells in healthy people across ages. One entry per CDR3 protein results from TCRdb running MiXCR on the 5' RACE reads. The sample consists of around 710,000 distinct CDR3 sequences, more than 40% of them appearing once. The sequencing input was blood. The source of these receptors is a woman in her sixties or seventies in good health. Each CDR3 is given with its conserved first and last residue. A D gene is named only where the DNA matches it firmly. A clone size is listed for some rows: how often the clone was seen (once, few, many), or a class if it is expanded.

>.|.|TRBJ1-6|TRBV2|13
TGTGCCGGCTCGTCTTTAGTTGGTTCACCCCTCCACTTT
CAGSSLVGSPLHF
>.|few|TRBJ1-2|TRBV12-3/TRBV12-4|13
TGTGCCAGCAGCAACCAGGGTTTCGGGGGCTACACCTTC
CASSNQGFGGYTF
>.|.|TRBJ1-2|TRBV6-5|14
TGTGCCAGCAGTTCTGAACAGGGCACCTATGGCTACACCTTC
CASSSEQGTYGYTF
>.|.|TRBJ2-5|TRBV6-6|14
TGTGCCAGCAGTTCGGGGACGGACGGAGCTTCCCAGTACTTC
CASSSGTDGASQYF
>TRBD1|.|TRBJ2-7|TRBV7-9|12
TGTGCCACCGGGACAGCCTCCTACGAGCAGTACTTC
CATGTASYEQYF
>.|.|TRBJ1-6|TRBV10-3|13
TGTGCCATCAAGGGGCAGGGGAATTCACCCCTCCACTTT
CAIKGQGNSPLHF
>TRBD1|.|TRBJ1-4|TRBV3-1|15
TGTGCCAGCAGCCAAGATGGGACAGGTTCTGAAAAACTGTTTTTT
CASSQDGTGSEKLFF
>TRBD2|.|TRBJ2-2|TRBV20-1|16
TGCAGTGCCTCAGAGCCCAGCGGGAGATGGACCGGGGAGCTGTTTTTT
CSASEPSGRWTGELFF
>TRBD1|.|TRBJ2-7|TRBV7-9|13
TGTGCCAGCAGCTTCACAGGGGAAGGCGAGCAGTACTTC
CASSFTGEGEQYF
>TRBD2|.|TRBJ2-5|TRBV10-3|18
TGTGCCATCAGTGAGGATTTAGCGGGGGGTTTAATCTCTGGTGAGCAGTACTTC
CAISEDLAGGLISGEQYF
>.|.|TRBJ2-7|TRBV7-2|13
TGTGCCAGCAGCGTAGTGGGGGGAGACGAGCAGTACTTC
CASSVVGGDEQYF
>.|.|TRBJ2-5|TRBV12-3/TRBV12-4|12
TGTGCCAGCAGTTTTTTAAGAGGAGAGCAGTACTTC
CASSFLRGEQYF
>.|many|TRBJ2-7|TRBV25-1|18
TGTGCCAGCAGTCAAGTTTGGAGGGCCCCCGTTCCTTCCTACGAGCAGTACTTC
CASSQVWRAPVPSYEQYF
>.|.|TRBJ2-5|TRBV24-1|13
TGTGCCACCAGTGATGCCGACAAACATGAGCAGTACTTC
CATSDADKHEQYF
>TRBD1|.|TRBJ2-7|TRBV24-1|14
TGTGCCACCAGCCCCGGACAGGGTAGGTACGAGCAGTACTTC
CATSPGQGRYEQYF
>TRBD1|.|TRBJ1-6|TRBV29-1|14
TGCAGCGCGACAGGGGTGTCCTATAATTCACCCCTCCACTTT
CSATGVSYNSPLHF
>.|few|TRBJ2-7|TRBV5-1|14
TGCGCCAGCAGCAAAGACTTGCCTCCCTACGAGCAGTACTTC
CASSKDLPPYEQYF
>TRBD1|.|TRBJ1-2|TRBV20-1|15
TGCAGTGCTAGAGCCATGGACAGGGGCATCTATGGCTACACCTTC
CSARAMDRGIYGYTF
>.|.|TRBJ2-7|TRBV28|11
TGTGCCAGCAGCCACCGCTACGAGCAGTACTTC
CASSHRYEQYF
>.|.|TRBJ1-2|TRBV14|15
TGTGCCAGCAGCGCCCGCTTTGGGGGTAACTATGGCTACACCTTC
CASSARFGGNYGYTF
>.|.|TRBJ2-3|TRBV12-5|14
TGTGCTAGTGGTCAGAGACCCTACACAGATACGCAGTATTTT
CASGQRPYTDTQYF
>.|.|TRBJ2-1|TRBV9|14
TGTGCCAGCAGCGCGGGAGTAACCTACAATGAGCAGTTCTTC
CASSAGVTYNEQFF
>.|.|TRBJ2-7|TRBV9|19
TGTGCCAGCAGCGCAACTCCCGACTGGTTAGCGGATAGCTCCTACGAGCAGTACTTC
CASSATPDWLADSSYEQYF
>TRBD2|.|TRBJ2-5|TRBV20-1|14
TGCAGTCCGTTGACTAGCGGGGGACTGGAGACCCAGTACTTC
CSPLTSGGLETQYF
>TRBD1|many|TRBJ2-1|TRBV11-2|17
TGTGCCAGCAGCTTAGGAATAACGGGACAGAATTACAATGAGCAGTTCTTC
CASSLGITGQNYNEQFF
>.|few|TRBJ2-1|TRBV20-1|12
TGCAGTGCTAGAGGGACTCTCAATGAGCAGTTCTTC
CSARGTLNEQFF
>TRBD1|.|TRBJ1-1|TRBV6-2/TRBV6-3|14
TGTGCCAGCAGTTCCCGGGACAGGCAAGTTGAAGCTTTCTTT
CASSSRDRQVEAFF